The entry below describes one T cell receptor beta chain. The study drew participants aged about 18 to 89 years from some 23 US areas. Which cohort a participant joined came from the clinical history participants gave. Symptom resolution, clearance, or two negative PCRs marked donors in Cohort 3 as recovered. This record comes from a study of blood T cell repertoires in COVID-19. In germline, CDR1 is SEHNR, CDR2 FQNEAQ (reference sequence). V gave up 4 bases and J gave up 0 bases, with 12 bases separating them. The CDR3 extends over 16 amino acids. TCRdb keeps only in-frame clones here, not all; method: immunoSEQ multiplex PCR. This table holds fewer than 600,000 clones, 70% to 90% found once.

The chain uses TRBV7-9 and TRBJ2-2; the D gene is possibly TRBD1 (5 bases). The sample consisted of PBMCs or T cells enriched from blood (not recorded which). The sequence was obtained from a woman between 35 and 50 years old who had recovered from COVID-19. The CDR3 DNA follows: TGTGCCAGCAGCTCACAGACAGAGACGAACACCGGGGAGCTGTTTTTT. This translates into CASSSQTETNTGELFF.